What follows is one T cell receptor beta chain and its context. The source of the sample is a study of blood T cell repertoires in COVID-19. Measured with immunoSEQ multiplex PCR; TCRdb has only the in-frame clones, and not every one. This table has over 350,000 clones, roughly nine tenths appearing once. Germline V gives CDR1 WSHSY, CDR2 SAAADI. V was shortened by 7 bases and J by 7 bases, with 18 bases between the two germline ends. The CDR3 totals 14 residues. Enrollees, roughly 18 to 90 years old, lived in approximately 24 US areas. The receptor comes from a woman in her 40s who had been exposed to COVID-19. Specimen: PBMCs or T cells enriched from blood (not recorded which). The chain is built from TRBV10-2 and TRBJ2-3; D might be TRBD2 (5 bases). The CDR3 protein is CASTQAVGSHTQYF. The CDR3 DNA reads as TGCGCCAGCACCCAAGCCGTGGGGAGTCATACGCAGTATTTT.